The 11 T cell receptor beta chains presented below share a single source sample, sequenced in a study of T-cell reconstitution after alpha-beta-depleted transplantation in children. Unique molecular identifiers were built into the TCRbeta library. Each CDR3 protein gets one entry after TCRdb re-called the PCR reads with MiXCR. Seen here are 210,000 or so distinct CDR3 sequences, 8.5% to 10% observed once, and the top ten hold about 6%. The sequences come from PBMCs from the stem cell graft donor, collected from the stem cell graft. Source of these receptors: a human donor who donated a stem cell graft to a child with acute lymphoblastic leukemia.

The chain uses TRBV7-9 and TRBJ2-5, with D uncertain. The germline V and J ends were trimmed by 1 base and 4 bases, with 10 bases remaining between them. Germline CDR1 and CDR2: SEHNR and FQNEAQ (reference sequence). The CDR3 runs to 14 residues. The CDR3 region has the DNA TGTGCCAGCAGCTTAGACGTAAAAGGAGAGACCCAGTACTTC. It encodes CASSLDVKGETQYF. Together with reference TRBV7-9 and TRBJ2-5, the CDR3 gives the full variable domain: DTGVSQNPRHKITKRGQNVTFRCDPISEHNRLYWYRQTLGQGPEFLTYFQNEAQLEKSRLLSDRFSAERPKGSFSTLEIQRTEQGDSAMYLCASSLDVKGETQYFGPGTRLLVL.

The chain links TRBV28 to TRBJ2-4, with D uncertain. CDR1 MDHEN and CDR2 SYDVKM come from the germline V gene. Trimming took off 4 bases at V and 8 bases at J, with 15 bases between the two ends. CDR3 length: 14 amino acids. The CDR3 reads CASSSPPPADIQYF. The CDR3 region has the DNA TGTGCCAGCAGTTCCCCCCCCCCCGCAGACATTCAGTACTTC.

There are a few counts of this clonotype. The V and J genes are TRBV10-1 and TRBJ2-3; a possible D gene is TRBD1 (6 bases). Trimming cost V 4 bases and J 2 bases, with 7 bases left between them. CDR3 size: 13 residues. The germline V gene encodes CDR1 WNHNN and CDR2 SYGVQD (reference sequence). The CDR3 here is CASSGTATDTQYF. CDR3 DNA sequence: TGCGCCAGCAGTGGGACAGCCACAGATACGCAGTATTTT.

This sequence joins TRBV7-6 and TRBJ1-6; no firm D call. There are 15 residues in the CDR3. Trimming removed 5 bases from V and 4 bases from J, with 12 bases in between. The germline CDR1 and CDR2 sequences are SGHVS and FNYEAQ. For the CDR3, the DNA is TGTGCCAGCAGCGGCGTCGACATATATAATTCACCCCTCCACTTT. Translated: CASSGVDIYNSPLHF.

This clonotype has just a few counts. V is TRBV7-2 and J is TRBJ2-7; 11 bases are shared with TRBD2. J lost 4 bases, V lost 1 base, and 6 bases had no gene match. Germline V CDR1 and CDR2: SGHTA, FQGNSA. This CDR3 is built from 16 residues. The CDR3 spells CASSLVGLAGMYEQYF. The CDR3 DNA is TGTGCCAGCAGCTTAGTTGGACTAGCGGGCATGTACGAGCAGTACTTC.

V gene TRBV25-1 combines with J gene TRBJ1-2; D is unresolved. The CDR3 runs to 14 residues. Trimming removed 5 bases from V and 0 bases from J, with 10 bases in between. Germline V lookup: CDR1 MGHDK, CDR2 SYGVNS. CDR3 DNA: TGTGCCAGCAGTTGGGCAAACGCTAACTATGGCTACACCTTC. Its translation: CASSWANANYGYTF.

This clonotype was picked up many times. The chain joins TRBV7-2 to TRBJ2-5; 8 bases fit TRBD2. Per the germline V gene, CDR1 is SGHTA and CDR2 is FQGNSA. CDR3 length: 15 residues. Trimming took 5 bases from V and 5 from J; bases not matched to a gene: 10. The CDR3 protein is CASSLPGLVIETQYF. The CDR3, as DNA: TGTGCCAGCAGCCTACCGGGACTAGTTATCGAGACCCAGTACTTC.

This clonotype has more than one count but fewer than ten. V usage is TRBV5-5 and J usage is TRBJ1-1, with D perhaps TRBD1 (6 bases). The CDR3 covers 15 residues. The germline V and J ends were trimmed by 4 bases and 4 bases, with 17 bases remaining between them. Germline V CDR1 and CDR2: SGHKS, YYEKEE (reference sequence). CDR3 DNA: TGTGCCAGCAGCCGAGAATCGGGGGGGCGCACTGAAGCTTTCTTT. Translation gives CASSRESGGRTEAFF.

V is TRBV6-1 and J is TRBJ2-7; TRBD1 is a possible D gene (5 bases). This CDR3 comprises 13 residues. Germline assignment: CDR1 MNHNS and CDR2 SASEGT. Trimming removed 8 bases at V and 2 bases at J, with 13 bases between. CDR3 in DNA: TGTGCCAGCGGACCGACAGTGACCTACGAGCAGTACTTC. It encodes CASGPTVTYEQYF.

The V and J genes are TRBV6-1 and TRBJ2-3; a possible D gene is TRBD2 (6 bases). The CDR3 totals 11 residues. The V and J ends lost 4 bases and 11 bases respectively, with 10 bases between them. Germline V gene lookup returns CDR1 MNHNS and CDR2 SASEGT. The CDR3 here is CASSGGGEQYF. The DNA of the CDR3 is TGTGCCAGCAGTGGCGGCGGGGAGCAGTATTTT.

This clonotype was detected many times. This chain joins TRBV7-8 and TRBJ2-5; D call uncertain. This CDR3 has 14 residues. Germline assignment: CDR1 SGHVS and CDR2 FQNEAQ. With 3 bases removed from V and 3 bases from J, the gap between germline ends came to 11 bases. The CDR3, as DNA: TGTGCCAGCAGCTTCCTACAGAAAAAAGAGACCCAGTACTTC. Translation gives CASSFLQKKETQYF.